The sequence of this T cell receptor (beta chain) was determined in a study of T cells in Graves' hyperthyroidism and ophthalmopathy. Hyperthyroidism, newly diagnosed and lasting under 2 months, affected patients aged 18 to 65. Investigators excluded patients with uncontrolled infection, other autoimmune disease, pregnancy or lactation. Germline loops: CDR1 SGHTA, CDR2 FQGNSA. V dropped 2 bases and J dropped 2 bases, with 12 bases sitting between them. CDR3 size: 16 residues. Amplification targeted TCR beta CDR3 regions from RNA transcripts. In the first-round RT-PCR of the TCR CDR3, the HTBI primer set was used. MiXCR, run by TCRdb on the multiplex PCR reads, gives a single entry per CDR3 protein. The sample carries about 510,000 distinct CDR3 sequences, 14% recorded once. The table lists this clonotype with many counts.

V and J are TRBV7-2 and TRBJ2-2, with D perhaps matching TRBD1 (6 bases). This TCR came from a woman in her thirties or forties with Graves' hyperthyroidism. Specimen: blood. The CDR3 sequence is CASSLWGQGNTGELFF. CDR3 DNA: TGTGCCAGCAGCTTATGGGGGCAGGGAAACACCGGGGAGCTGTTTTTT.